This TCR beta chain was captured by sequencing in a study of early stage breast cancer tumors. The CDR3 runs to 12 residues. Trimming at V came to 10 bases and at J to 7 bases, leaving 7 bases not matched to a gene. Germline loops: CDR1 LNHDA, CDR2 SQIVND (reference sequence). A single count supports this clone. The assay was immunoSEQ multiplex PCR, and TCRdb's table has in-frame clones only and misses some. Of about 51,000 clones listed, more than 70% are singletons. This chain joins TRBV19 and TRBJ1-5, with 7 bases aligning to TRBD1. The sample consisted of blood. This sequence originates from a person in their 40s with breast cancer. The CDR3 DNA follows: TGTGCCACTCGACAGGGCGGCCAGCCCCAGCATTTT. Residues: CATRQGGQPQHF.